This TCR beta chain was obtained from a study of blood T cell repertoires in COVID-19. About the study: The United States, Italy and Spain supplied acute and convalescent COVID-19 samples. The cDNA or gDNA used as material had been derived from T cells, B-cell-depleted T cells, or PBMCs.

The study drew participants aged about 18 to 95 years from around 24 US areas. The method was immunoSEQ multiplex PCR; TCRdb's version includes in-frame clones alone and lacks a portion of them. This sample has approximately 320,000 clones, with about 87% found just once. Unmatched junction bases numbered 7, after V lost 0 bases and J lost 6 bases. Germline V lookup: CDR1 SGDLS, CDR2 YYNGEE. This CDR3 has 16 residues. Sequencing used PBMCs or T cells enriched from blood (not recorded which). V gene TRBV9 combines with J gene TRBJ1-3, with TRBD1 identical over 9 bases. The sequence was obtained from a young woman who had recovered from COVID-19. CDR3 protein: CASSVVGTGFPNTIYF. The CDR3 bases are TGTGCCAGCAGCGTAGTCGGGACAGGGTTTCCAAACACCATATATTTT.